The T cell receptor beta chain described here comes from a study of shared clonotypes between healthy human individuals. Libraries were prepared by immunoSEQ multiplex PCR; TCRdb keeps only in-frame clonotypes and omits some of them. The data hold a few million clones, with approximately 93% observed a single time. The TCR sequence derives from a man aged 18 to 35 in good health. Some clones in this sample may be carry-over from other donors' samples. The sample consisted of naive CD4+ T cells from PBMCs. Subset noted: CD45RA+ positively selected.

The CDR3 sequence is CASSFRGTGTHEQYF. The CDR3 coding sequence is TGTGCCAGCAGCTTTAGGGGGACAGGGACCCACGAGCAGTACTTC. The rearrangement links TRBV5-6 to TRBJ2-7; 9 bases are a match to TRBD1. CDR1 and CDR2 (germline): SGHDT, YYEEEE. V shed 2 bases and J 5 bases; nucleotides not matched to a gene: 8. This CDR3 is 15 amino acids long.